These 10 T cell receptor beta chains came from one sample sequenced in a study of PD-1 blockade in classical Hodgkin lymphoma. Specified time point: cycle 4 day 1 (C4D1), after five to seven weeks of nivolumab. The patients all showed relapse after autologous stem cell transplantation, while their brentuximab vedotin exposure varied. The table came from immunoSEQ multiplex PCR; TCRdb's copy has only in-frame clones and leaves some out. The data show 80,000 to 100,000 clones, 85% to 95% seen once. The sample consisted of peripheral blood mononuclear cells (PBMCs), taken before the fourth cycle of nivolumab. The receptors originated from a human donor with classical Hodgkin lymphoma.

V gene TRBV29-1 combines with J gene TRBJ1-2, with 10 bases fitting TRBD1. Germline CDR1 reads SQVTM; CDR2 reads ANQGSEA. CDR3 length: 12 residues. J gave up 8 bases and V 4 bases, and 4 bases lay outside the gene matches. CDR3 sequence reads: CSVARTGGGYTF. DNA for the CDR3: TGCAGCGTTGCAAGGACAGGGGGAGGCTACACCTTC. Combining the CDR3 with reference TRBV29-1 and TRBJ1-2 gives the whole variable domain SAVISQKPSRDICQRGTSLTIQCQVDSQVTMMFWYRQQPGQSLTLIATANQGSEATYESGFVIDKFPISRPNLTFSTLTVSNMSPEDSSIYLCSVARTGGGYTFGSGTRLTVV.

In DNA, the CDR3 is TGTGCCAGCAGCTTAGCGTCGAAAGAGAAAGCTTTCTTT. This codes for CASSLASKEKAFF. The chain combines TRBV7-7 with TRBJ1-1; D is uncertain. The CDR3 loop spans 13 amino acids. Trimming removed 0 bases from V and 9 bases from J, with 11 bases in between. Germline V gene sequence: CDR1 SSHAT, CDR2 FNYEAQ (reference sequence).

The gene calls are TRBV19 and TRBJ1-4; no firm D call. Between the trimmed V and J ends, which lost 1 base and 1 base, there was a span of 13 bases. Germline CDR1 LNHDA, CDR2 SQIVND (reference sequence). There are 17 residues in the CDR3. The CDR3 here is CASSIGRPGLTNEKLFF. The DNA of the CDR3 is TGTGCCAGTAGTATAGGAAGACCGGGTTTAACTAATGAAAAACTGTTTTTT.

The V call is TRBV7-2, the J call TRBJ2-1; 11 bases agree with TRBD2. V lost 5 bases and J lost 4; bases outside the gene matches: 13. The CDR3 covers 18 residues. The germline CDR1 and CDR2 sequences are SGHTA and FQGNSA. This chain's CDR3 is CASSPLAGGAHGYNEQFF. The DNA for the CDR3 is TGTGCCAGCAGCCCGCTAGCGGGAGGCGCCCATGGTTACAATGAGCAGTTCTTC.

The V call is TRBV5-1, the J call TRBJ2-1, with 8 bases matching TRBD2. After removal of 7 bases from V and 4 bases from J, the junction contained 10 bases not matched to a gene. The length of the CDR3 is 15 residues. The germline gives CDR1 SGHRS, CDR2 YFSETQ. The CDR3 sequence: CASQNGLAGYNEQFF. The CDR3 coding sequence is TGCGCCAGCCAAAATGGTCTAGCGGGTTACAATGAGCAGTTCTTC.

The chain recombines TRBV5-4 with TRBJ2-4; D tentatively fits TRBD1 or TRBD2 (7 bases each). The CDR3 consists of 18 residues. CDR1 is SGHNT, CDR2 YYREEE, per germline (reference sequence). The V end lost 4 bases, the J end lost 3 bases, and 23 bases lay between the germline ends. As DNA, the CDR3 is TGTGCCAGCAGCCCCGAATCGACAGGGAGGGTAGGCAAAAACATTCAGTACTTC. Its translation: CASSPESTGRVGKNIQYF.

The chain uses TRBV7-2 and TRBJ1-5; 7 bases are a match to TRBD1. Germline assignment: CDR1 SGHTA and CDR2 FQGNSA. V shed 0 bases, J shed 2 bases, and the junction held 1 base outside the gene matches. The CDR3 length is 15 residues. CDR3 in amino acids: CASSLAGTGNQPQHF. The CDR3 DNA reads TGTGCCAGCAGCTTAGCGGGGACAGGCAATCAGCCCCAGCATTTT.

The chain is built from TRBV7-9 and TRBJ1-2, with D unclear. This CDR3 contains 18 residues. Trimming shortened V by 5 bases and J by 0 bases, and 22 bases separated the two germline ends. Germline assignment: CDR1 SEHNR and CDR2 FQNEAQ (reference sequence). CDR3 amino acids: CASSPTWPDFKTNYGYTF. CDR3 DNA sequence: TGTGCCAGCAGCCCGACTTGGCCAGACTTTAAAACTAACTATGGCTACACCTTC.

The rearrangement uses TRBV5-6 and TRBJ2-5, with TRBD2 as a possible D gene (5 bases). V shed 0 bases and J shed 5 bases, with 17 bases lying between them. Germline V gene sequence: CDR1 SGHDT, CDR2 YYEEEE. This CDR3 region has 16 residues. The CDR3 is CASSLVSSPRGETQYF. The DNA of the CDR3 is TGTGCCAGCAGCTTGGTCTCGTCGCCCAGAGGGGAGACCCAGTACTTC.

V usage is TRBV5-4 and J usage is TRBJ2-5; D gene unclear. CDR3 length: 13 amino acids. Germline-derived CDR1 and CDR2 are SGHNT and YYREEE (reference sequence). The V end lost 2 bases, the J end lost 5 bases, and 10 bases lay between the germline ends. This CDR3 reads CASSFPTRETQYF. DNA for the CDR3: TGTGCCAGCAGCTTCCCCACAAGGGAGACCCAGTACTTC.